The 22 T cell receptor beta chains in this list originate from one sample, sequenced in a study of blood T cells in healthy people across ages. PCR was performed a second time for about 6 to 11 cycles using a sample-barcoded 5' primer and a J-beta primer mix. MiXCR, run by TCRdb on the 5' RACE reads, gives a single entry per CDR3 protein. The table records approximately 830,000 distinct CDR3 sequences, 60% to 80% of them present only once. Sequenced: blood. These receptors all stem from a man under 40 in good health.

The rearrangement joins TRBV10-3 to TRBJ2-7; 9 bases align to TRBD2. Per the germline V gene, CDR1 is ENHRY and CDR2 is SYGVKD. Trimming took 6 bases from V and 1 from J; bases not matched to a gene: 13. The CDR3 contains 17 residues. CDR3 sequence: CAIRDPTSGAHSYEQYF. As DNA, the CDR3 is TGTGCCATCAGGGACCCGACTAGCGGCGCTCATTCCTACGAGCAGTACTTC.

The CDR3 DNA reads TGTGCCAGTAGTATAGTTAAGGGGATGGGCAATCAGCCCCAGCATTTT. Its translation is CASSIVKGMGNQPQHF. J is TRBJ1-5 and V is TRBV19; maybe TRBD1 (5 bases). Germline-derived CDR1 and CDR2 are LNHDA and SQIVND (reference sequence). The CDR3 consists of 16 residues. Trimming removed 1 base at V and 2 bases at J, with 12 bases between.

The chain combines TRBV7-9 with TRBJ1-1; a weak D match, TRBD1 (5 bases). The CDR3 has 13 amino acids. V lost 0 bases to trimming and J lost 7 bases, with 9 bases between them. Germline assignment: CDR1 SEHNR and CDR2 FQNEAQ (reference sequence). The CDR3 DNA sequence: TGTGCCAGCAGCTTAGCGGGGACTATTGAAGCTTTCTTT. It is translated as CASSLAGTIEAFF.

As to this clonotype: Compared with germline, one end of the junction differs, possibly owing to a read error. The V gene is TRBV5-1, the J gene TRBJ2-6; D gene unclear. The CDR3 is 15 amino acids. Germline V gene sequence: CDR1 SGHRS, CDR2 YFSETQ. The CDR3 DNA reads as TGCCCCAGCAGCTTGCTCACCTCTGGGGCCAACGTCCTGACTTTC. Protein: CPSSLLTSGANVLTF.

The CDR3 nucleotides read TGTGCCAGCAGTGATGTTGGGACAGAGTCGTTGTACTTC. This codes for CASSDVGTESLYF. V is TRBV25-1 and J is TRBJ2-5, with TRBD1 matching over 7 bases. V lost 3 bases, J lost 13 bases, and 11 bases stayed unmatched. The CDR3 has 13 amino acids. Per the germline V gene, CDR1 is MGHDK and CDR2 is SYGVNS.

Remarks on this clonotype: A single base separates this from a much larger clone, so it may be a read error. This chain connects TRBV7-2 to TRBJ1-5, with D unresolved. The CDR3 covers 15 residues. Germline CDR1 and CDR2: SGHTA and FQGNSA. The CDR3 bases are TGTGCCAGCAGCTTAGTACAGAATAGCAATCGGCCCCAGCATTTT. Translating it yields CASSLVQNSNRPQHF. The variable domain in full, completed from reference TRBV7-2 and TRBJ1-5, reads GAGVSQSPSNKVTEKGKDVELRCDPISGHTALYWYRQSLGQGLEFLIYFQGNSAPDKSGLPSDRFSAERTGGSVSTLTIQRTQQEDSAVYLCASSLVQNSNRPQHFGDGTRLSIL.

DNA of the CDR3: TGTGCCAGCAGTTACTCGACTGCGGGGGGCCCACAAGAGACCCAGTACTTC. It codes for CASSYSTAGGPQETQYF. The chain couples TRBV6-2 or TRBV6-3 to TRBJ2-5; 8 bases fit TRBD2. Trimming cost V 0 bases and J 2 bases; bases outside gene matches: 8. Looked up from germline, CDR1 is MNHEY and CDR2 is SVGEGT. The CDR3 runs 17 residues.

The table lists this clonotype with a few counts. The chain links TRBV4-3 to TRBJ1-4, with 7 bases that match TRBD1. Germline CDR1 LGHNA, CDR2 YSLEER. This CDR3 is built from 16 residues. The junction had 8 bases not matched to a gene; V was cut back by 3 bases and J by 4 bases. The CDR3 loop reads CASSQGGRGVNEKLFF. CDR3 bases: TGCGCCAGCAGCCAGGGGGGCAGGGGGGTTAATGAAAAACTGTTTTTT.

CDR3 protein: CASSFRDTYNEQFF. The CDR3 DNA reads as TGTGCCAGCAGCTTCCGGGACACCTACAATGAGCAGTTCTTC. This rearrangement joins TRBV11-1 to TRBJ2-1, with D possibly TRBD1 on 6 matching bases. V was shortened by 3 bases and J by 2 bases, with 8 bases between the two germline ends. The CDR3 spans 14 residues. CDR1 is SGHAT and CDR2 is FQDESV in the germline V gene (reference sequence). Combining the CDR3 with reference TRBV11-1 and TRBJ2-1 gives the whole variable domain EAEVAQSPRYKITEKSQAVAFWCDPISGHATLYWYRQILGQGPELLVQFQDESVVDDSQLPKDRFSAERLKGVDSTLKIQPAELGDSAMYLCASSFRDTYNEQFFGPGTRLTVL.

The V call is TRBV10-3, the J call TRBJ1-1; 7 bases match TRBD1. The CDR3 is 13 amino acids. Germline assignment: CDR1 ENHRY and CDR2 SYGVKD. V shed 6 bases and J 10 bases; nucleotides not matched to a gene: 11. The CDR3 loop reads CAISGQVRGVAFF. CDR3 coding DNA: TGTGCCATCAGCGGACAGGTTCGAGGGGTAGCTTTCTTT.

The J gene is TRBJ2-5, the V gene TRBV4-3; TRBD2 aligns across 8 bases. After removal of 1 base from V and 2 bases from J, the junction contained 12 bases not matched to a gene. The germline V gene has CDR1 LGHNA and CDR2 YSLEER. The CDR3 length is 18 residues. The CDR3 DNA reads as TGCGCCAGCAGCCAAGCCTGGCTAGCGGGCGGCAGTCAAGAGACCCAGTACTTC. Amino acid sequence: CASSQAWLAGGSQETQYF.

The CDR3 DNA is TGTGCCAGCATTGGGGCAGGGGACACAGATACGCAGTATTTT. It translates to CASIGAGDTDTQYF. The rearrangement uses TRBV27 and TRBJ2-3; a weak D match, TRBD1 (6 bases). This CDR3 has 14 residues. V was trimmed by 7 bases and J by 2 bases, leaving 13 bases between them. Germline CDR1 MNHEY, CDR2 SMNVEV (reference sequence).

The count of this clonotype is one. The chain joins TRBV27 to TRBJ2-3, with D possibly being TRBD2 (6 bases). Germline V CDR1 and CDR2: MNHEY, SMNVEV (reference sequence). This CDR3 spans 14 amino acids. Between the trimmed V and J ends, which lost 7 bases and 2 bases, there was a span of 13 bases. The CDR3 loop reads CASNRGVPTDTQYF. The CDR3 region has the DNA TGTGCCAGCAACCGCGGGGTTCCCACAGATACGCAGTATTTT.

The chain links TRBV6-2 or TRBV6-3 to TRBJ1-5; D may be TRBD1 (5 bases). CDR3 size: 16 residues. Germline V gene data show CDR1 as MNHEY and CDR2 as SVGEGT. Trimming stripped 10 bases from V and 0 bases from J, with 19 bases between. The CDR3 loop is CATRGAGPYSNQPQHF. The CDR3 coding sequence is TGTGCCACCCGGGGCGCAGGGCCTTATAGCAATCAGCCCCAGCATTTT.

This clonotype has just a few counts. The chain carries TRBV7-2 and TRBJ2-1; TRBD1 or TRBD2 may be the D gene (5 bases each). CDR3 length equals 14 residues. CDR1 and CDR2 from the germline V gene are SGHTA and FQGNSA. Between the trimmed V and J ends, which lost 5 bases and 10 bases, there was a span of 18 bases. The CDR3, as DNA: TGTGCCAGCAGCGGGGCCCTTTGGGGGTCCGAGCAGTTCTTC. It yields the protein CASSGALWGSEQFF. Supplemented by reference TRBV7-2 and TRBJ2-1, the full variable domain reads GAGVSQSPSNKVTEKGKDVELRCDPISGHTALYWYRQSLGQGLEFLIYFQGNSAPDKSGLPSDRFSAERTGGSVSTLTIQRTQQEDSAVYLCASSGALWGSEQFFGPGTRLTVL.

The chain uses TRBV5-6 and TRBJ2-7; D unresolved. The CDR3 runs 14 residues. The germline V gene has CDR1 SGHDT and CDR2 YYEEEE. V was pared by 1 base and J by 2 bases, with 10 bases between. The CDR3 DNA sequence: TGTGCCAGCAGCTTGTGGGCAGCCGCCTACGAGCAGTACTTC. It encodes CASSLWAAAYEQYF.

The V call is TRBV12-3 or TRBV12-4, the J call TRBJ2-3; 7 bases match TRBD1. V lost 5 bases and J lost 0; bases outside the gene matches: 2. The CDR3 length is 14 residues. This chain's CDR3 is CASSTGDSTDTQYF. CDR3 in DNA: TGTGCCAGCAGTACAGGGGACAGCACAGATACGCAGTATTTT.

The chain links TRBV9 to TRBJ1-1, with D tentatively TRBD1 (5 bases). Deletions cut 0 bases from V and 5 bases from J, with 11 bases between. CDR1 SGDLS and CDR2 YYNGEE come from the germline V gene. The CDR3 consists of 14 residues. CDR3 protein: CASSVDLGTTEAFF. The CDR3 nucleotides are TGTGCCAGCAGCGTAGACCTCGGGACGACTGAAGCTTTCTTT.

This chain joins TRBV19 and TRBJ2-1, with D hard to call. Trimming shortened V by 4 bases and J by 6 bases, and 10 bases separated the two germline ends. The CDR3 runs to 13 residues. Germline V gene sequence: CDR1 LNHDA, CDR2 SQIVND (reference sequence). The CDR3: CASSNRVGNEQFF. Here the CDR3 DNA reads TGTGCCAGTAGTAACCGGGTAGGCAATGAGCAGTTCTTC.

The chain carries TRBV28 and TRBJ2-3, with D perhaps being TRBD1 or TRBD2 (6 bases each). CDR1 MDHEN and CDR2 SYDVKM come from the germline V gene. Between the trimmed V and J ends, which lost 7 bases and 6 bases, there was a span of 23 bases. The CDR3 spans 16 residues. CDR3 sequence reads: CASTHRRWGAIDTQYF. In DNA, the CDR3 is TGTGCCAGCACCCACCGCAGGTGGGGGGCTATTGATACGCAGTATTTT.

This clonotype was seen only a few times. This may arise from a read error, as a much more abundant clone is one base away. The rearrangement links TRBV7-2 to TRBJ2-1; 13 nucleotides match TRBD2. J gave up 4 bases and V 5 bases, and 2 bases lay outside the gene matches. The CDR3 has 15 amino acids. Germline CDR1 SGHTA, CDR2 FQGNSA. The CDR3 here is CASSVGLAGYNEQFF. The CDR3 nucleotides are TGTGCCAGCAGCGTGGGACTAGCGGGGTACAATGAGCAGTTCTTC.

V is TRBV5-1 and J is TRBJ2-3; 8 nucleotides line up with TRBD1. V dropped 5 bases and J dropped 3; count of bases not matched to a gene: 8. This CDR3 region has 15 residues. Germline CDR1 reads SGHRS; CDR2 reads YFSETQ. The CDR3 DNA is TGCGCCAGCAGTAAGAGGACAGGGCCGACAGATACGCAGTATTTT. Amino acids: CASSKRTGPTDTQYF.